A single sample gave rise to the 15 T cell receptor beta chains below, sequenced in a study of T cells in Graves' hyperthyroidism and ophthalmopathy. Researchers took RNA transcripts and amplified the TCR beta CDR3 regions from them. HTBI primers drove first-round RT-PCR of the TCR CDR3. TCRdb recomputed calls from the multiplex PCR reads with MiXCR, one row per CDR3 protein. The sample lists some 270,000 distinct CDR3 sequences, 10% to 15% occurring once. Sequenced input: blood. All receptors derive from a woman in her twenties or thirties with Graves' hyperthyroidism that later progressed to Graves' ophthalmopathy.

Comment on this clonotype: Given a far larger clone just one base away, this is likely a sequencing read error. V gene TRBV14 combines with J gene TRBJ2-1; D gene unclear. V lost 3 bases and J lost 10, with 7 bases in between. This CDR3 region has 11 residues. The germline gives CDR1 SGHDN, CDR2 FVKESK. The CDR3 nucleotides read TGTGCCAGCAGCCAGGCCTACGAGCAGTTCTTC. It specifies CASSQAYEQFF.

This clonotype came up many times. V is TRBV28 and J is TRBJ2-7, with TRBD2 identical over 9 bases. V gave up 7 bases and J gave up 4 bases; unmatched junction bases: 8. This CDR3 region has 14 residues. Germline loops: CDR1 MDHEN, CDR2 SYDVKM. The CDR3 reads CASKGIAGEYEQYF. The CDR3 coding sequence is TGTGCCAGCAAGGGAATAGCGGGAGAATACGAGCAGTACTTC.

This clonotype was counted many times. The J gene is TRBJ1-1, the V gene TRBV28, with no clear D. This CDR3 is 12 amino acids long. V was cut by 7 bases and J by 0 bases, with 6 bases left in between. Looked up from germline, CDR1 is MDHEN and CDR2 is SYDVKM. As DNA, the CDR3 is TGTGCCAGCAAGATCATGAACACTGAAGCTTTCTTT. It yields the protein CASKIMNTEAFF.

There are many counts of this clonotype. This chain joins TRBV7-2 and TRBJ1-2; the D gene is possibly TRBD1 (5 bases). The CDR3 contains 16 residues. V was clipped by 2 bases and J by 3 bases, with 16 bases between them. CDR1 is SGHTA and CDR2 is FQGNSA in the germline V gene. The CDR3 loop is CASSLHLSGWHYGYTF. The CDR3 bases are TGTGCCAGCAGCTTACACCTATCAGGGTGGCACTATGGCTACACCTTC.

Note on this clonotype: Given a much more abundant clone one base away, this may be a read error. The V call is TRBV2, the J call TRBJ1-5, with D perhaps TRBD1 (5 bases). The CDR3 loop spans 14 amino acids. V was pared by 5 bases and J by 4 bases, with 12 bases between. Germline V gives CDR1 SNHLY, CDR2 FYNNEI. This chain's CDR3 is CASSPGLGNQPQHF. Here the CDR3 DNA reads TGTGCCAGCAGTCCAGGGTTGGGAAATCAGCCCCAGCATTTT.

The J gene is TRBJ1-4, the V gene TRBV15; no clear D. Germline V gene lookup returns CDR1 LNHNV and CDR2 YYDKDF (reference sequence). With 1 base removed from V and 5 bases from J, the gap between germline ends came to 8 bases. This CDR3 is 14 amino acids long. CDR3 region: CATSRVTRNEKLFF. For the CDR3, the DNA is TGTGCCACCAGCAGAGTGACAAGAAATGAAAAACTGTTTTTT.

This chain joins TRBV7-6 and TRBJ2-1, with D hard to call. Deletions cut 1 base from V and 8 bases from J, with 6 bases between. The CDR3 spans 12 residues. In germline, CDR1 is SGHVS, CDR2 FNYEAQ. CDR3 loop: CASSLVSHEQFF. The DNA for the CDR3 is TGTGCCAGCAGCTTAGTTAGCCATGAGCAGTTCTTC.

This clonotype was recorded at least ten times. The chain has TRBV18 and TRBJ2-7, with D tentatively TRBD1 or TRBD2 (5 bases each). Germline CDR1 is KGHSH and CDR2 is LQKENI. CDR3 length: 14 amino acids. Trimming left V 5 bases short and J 3 bases short, with 14 bases between. The CDR3 DNA reads TGTGCCAGCTCATCGGCCGGGGCCAACTACGAGCAGTACTTC. Translation gives CASSSAGANYEQYF.

This clonotype has a count of ten or more. The J gene is TRBJ2-7, the V gene TRBV12-3 or TRBV12-4; TRBD1 is a possible D gene (6 bases). Trimming pared 1 base from V and 6 bases from J, leaving 13 bases between. CDR3 length: 14 residues. CDR3 protein: CASSLVGAGGEQYF. CDR3 in DNA: TGTGCCAGCAGTTTAGTGGGGGCAGGCGGCGAGCAGTACTTC.

This clonotype was observed many times. The chain couples TRBV20-1 to TRBJ2-5, with D possibly being TRBD2 (5 bases). The length of the CDR3 is 12 residues. Germline CDR1 and CDR2: DFQATT and SNEGSKA (reference sequence). Trimming cost V 3 bases and J 5 bases, with 10 bases left between them. CDR3 sequence: CSASPGMETQYF. The CDR3 DNA sequence: TGCAGTGCTAGTCCGGGAATGGAGACCCAGTACTTC.

This chain connects TRBV3-1 to TRBJ2-7, with 9 bases aligning to TRBD1. V lost 4 bases to trimming and J lost 2 bases; unmatched junction nucleotides: 12. This CDR3 region has 17 residues. Germline-derived CDR1 and CDR2 are LGHDT and YNNKEL (reference sequence). CDR3 in amino acids: CASSPGQGTSWAYEQYF. The CDR3 bases are TGTGCCAGCAGCCCAGGACAGGGGACGAGTTGGGCCTACGAGCAGTACTTC.

Details on this clonotype: This may arise from a read error, as a much more abundant clone is one base away. In DNA, the CDR3 is TGTGCCAGCAGGGGTCTTTTACTTTCCTCTGGAAACACCATGTATTTT. It yields the protein CASRGLLLSSGNTMYF. The genes are TRBV2 and TRBJ1-3; D is unresolved. The CDR3 is 16 amino acids. Germline CDR1 is SNHLY and CDR2 is FYNNEI.

This clonotype showed up many times. V usage is TRBV3-1 and J usage is TRBJ1-1; D gene unclear. This CDR3 contains 13 residues. Germline CDR1 LGHDT, CDR2 YNNKEL (reference sequence). V gave up 1 base and J gave up 1 base, with 4 bases separating them. CDR3 DNA sequence: TGTGCCAGCAGCCAAGGTTCGAACACTGAAGCTTTCTTT. Its protein product is CASSQGSNTEAFF.

This clonotype was detected a few times. The chain combines TRBV6-1 with TRBJ2-3; D possibly corresponds to TRBD1 (5 bases). The CDR3 runs 12 residues. CDR1 is MNHNS and CDR2 is SASEGT in the germline V gene. The V end lost 11 bases, the J end lost 2 bases, and 11 bases lay between the germline ends. The CDR3 region has the DNA TGTGCCCTCGACAGAGCCACAGATACGCAGTATTTT. Its protein product is CALDRATDTQYF.

This clonotype was counted at least ten times. This chain links TRBV9 with TRBJ1-1; 7 bases are shared with TRBD1. Germline CDR1 reads SGDLS; CDR2 reads YYNGEE. The CDR3 covers 15 residues. The V gene end was trimmed by 1 base and the J gene end by 1 base; junction bases not matched to a gene: 4. The DNA for the CDR3 is TGTGCCAGCAGCGTATCCGGGACAGCGAACACTGAAGCTTTCTTT. Protein product: CASSVSGTANTEAFF.